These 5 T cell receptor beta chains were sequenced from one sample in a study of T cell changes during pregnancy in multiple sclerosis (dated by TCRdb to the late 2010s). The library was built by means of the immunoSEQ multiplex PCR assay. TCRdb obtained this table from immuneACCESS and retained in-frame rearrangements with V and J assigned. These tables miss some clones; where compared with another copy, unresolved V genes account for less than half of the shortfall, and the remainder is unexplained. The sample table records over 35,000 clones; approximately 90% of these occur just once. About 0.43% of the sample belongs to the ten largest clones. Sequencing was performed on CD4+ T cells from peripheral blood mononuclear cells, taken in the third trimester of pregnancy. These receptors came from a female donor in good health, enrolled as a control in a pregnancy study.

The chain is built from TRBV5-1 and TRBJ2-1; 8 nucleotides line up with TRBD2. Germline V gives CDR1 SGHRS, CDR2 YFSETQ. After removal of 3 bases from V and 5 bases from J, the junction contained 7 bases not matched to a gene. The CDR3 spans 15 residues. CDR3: CASSWTGGAHNEQFF. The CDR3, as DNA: TGCGCCAGCAGCTGGACCGGGGGGGCACACAATGAGCAGTTCTTC.

In DNA, the CDR3 is TGTGCCATTACCCGCGGGCCCCAAAGCTCCTACGAGCAGTACTTC. It yields the protein CAITRGPQSSYEQYF. V usage is TRBV10-3 and J usage is TRBJ2-7; D is possibly TRBD2 (5 bases). Deletions cut 9 bases from V and 0 bases from J, with 18 bases between. Germline values: CDR1 ENHRY, CDR2 SYGVKD. The CDR3 sequence is 15 residues long.

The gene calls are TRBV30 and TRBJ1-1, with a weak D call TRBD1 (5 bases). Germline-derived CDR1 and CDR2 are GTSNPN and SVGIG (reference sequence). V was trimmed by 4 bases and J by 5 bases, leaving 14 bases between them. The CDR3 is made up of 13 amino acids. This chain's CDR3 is CAWKEGLGTEAFF. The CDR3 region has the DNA TGTGCCTGGAAGGAGGGGCTAGGGACTGAAGCTTTCTTT.

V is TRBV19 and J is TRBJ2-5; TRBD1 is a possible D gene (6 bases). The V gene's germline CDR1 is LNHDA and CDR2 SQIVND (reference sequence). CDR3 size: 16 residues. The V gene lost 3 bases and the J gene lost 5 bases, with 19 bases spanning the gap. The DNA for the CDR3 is TGTGCCAGTAGTATCAACCGGGACATTGGCGGTGAGACCCAGTACTTC. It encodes CASSINRDIGGETQYF.

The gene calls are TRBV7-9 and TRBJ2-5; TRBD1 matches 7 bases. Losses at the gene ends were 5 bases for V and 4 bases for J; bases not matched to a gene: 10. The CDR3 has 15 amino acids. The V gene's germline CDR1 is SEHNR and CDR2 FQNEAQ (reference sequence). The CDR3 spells CASSTTGVRGETQYF. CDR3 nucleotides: TGTGCCAGCAGCACAACAGGGGTGAGGGGAGAGACCCAGTACTTC.